Presented here are 29 T cell receptor beta chains from one specimen sequenced in a study of blood T cell repertoires in COVID-19. The data were produced by immunoSEQ multiplex PCR, yet TCRdb's version contains in-frame clones alone and is incomplete. This table has 90,000 to 150,000 clones, over 60% appearing once. Input material: peripheral blood. The source is an elderly woman with acute or convalescent COVID-19.

This clone has a handful of counts. This sequence joins TRBV27 and TRBJ1-4; no clear D gene. The germline V gene encodes CDR1 MNHEY and CDR2 SMNVEV (reference sequence). V was pared by 0 bases and J by 0 bases, with 17 bases between. The CDR3 sequence is 19 residues long. CDR3 region: CASSLSPGRDHATNEKLFF. The CDR3 DNA reads TGTGCCAGCAGTTTATCCCCCGGACGGGATCATGCAACTAATGAAAAACTGTTTTTT.

The CDR3 spells CASSLGGGLAKNIQYF. The DNA for the CDR3 is TGTGCCAGCAGCTTAGGAGGGGGCCTAGCCAAAAACATTCAGTACTTC. V is TRBV7-2 and J is TRBJ2-4; the match to TRBD1 covers 7 bases. The germline V gene has CDR1 SGHTA and CDR2 FQGNSA. This CDR3 region has 16 residues. Germline trimming cut 1 base from V and 0 bases from J; bases unmatched to any gene: 3.

The J gene is TRBJ2-2, the V gene TRBV6-5; TRBD1 agrees at 10 bases. Per germline, CDR1 MNHEY and CDR2 SVGAGI. With 4 bases clipped from V and 5 bases from J, the junction kept 4 bases outside the gene matches. The CDR3 runs 15 residues. CDR3 sequence (DNA): TGTGCCAGCAGTTTCGACAGGGGGCGTACCGGGGAGCTGTTTTTT. This gives the protein CASSFDRGRTGELFF.

The rearrangement links TRBV3-1 (or the pseudogene TRBV3-2) to TRBJ2-5, with a possible D match to TRBD2 (5 bases). V lost 2 bases and J lost 4, with 14 bases in between. The CDR3 totals 15 residues. The germline CDR1 and CDR2 sequences are LGHDT and YNNKEL (reference sequence). In nucleotides, the CDR3 is TGTGCCAGCAGCCAATTACACGGGAAGGTAGAGACCCAGTACTTC. Amino acids: CASSQLHGKVETQYF.

V and J are TRBV30 and TRBJ2-1, with TRBD2 identical over 8 bases. Germline V CDR1 and CDR2: GTSNPN, SVGIG (reference sequence). CDR3 length: 15 residues. With V trimmed by 0 bases and J by 5 bases, 6 bases remained unmatched. DNA for the CDR3: TGTGCCTGGAGTGTACCGGGACTAGGAAACAATGAGCAGTTCTTC. This encodes CAWSVPGLGNNEQFF. The full variable domain, completed using reference TRBV30 and TRBJ2-1, is SQTIHQWPATLVQPVGSPLSLECTVEGTSNPNLYWYRQAAGRGLQLLFYSVGIGQISSEVPQNLSASRPQDRQFILSSKKLLLSDSGFYLCAWSVPGLGNNEQFFGPGTRLTVL.

The gene calls are TRBV3-1 (or the pseudogene TRBV3-2) and TRBJ2-7; 11 nucleotides match TRBD1. The CDR3 consists of 14 residues. Germline lookup yields CDR1 LGHDT and CDR2 YNNKEL (reference sequence). V gave up 5 bases and J gave up 6 bases; unmatched junction bases: 6. CDR3 bases: TGTGCCAGCAGCTTCCACGGGACAGGGGGCGAGCAGTACTTC. Translation gives CASSFHGTGGEQYF.

The rearrangement links TRBV7-2 to TRBJ1-3; D gene ambiguous. Looked up from germline, CDR1 is SGHTA and CDR2 is FQGNSA. This CDR3 has 13 amino acids. V was trimmed by 3 bases and J by 8 bases, leaving 11 bases between them. The CDR3 spells CASSLTRLDTIYF. The CDR3, as DNA: TGTGCCAGCAGCTTGACCAGGCTTGACACCATATATTTT.

The V gene is TRBV18, the J gene TRBJ2-7, with 7 positions matching TRBD2. The ends lost 5 bases at V and 5 bases at J; junction bases unmatched: 15. The CDR3 runs to 16 residues. Germline V gene data show CDR1 as KGHSH and CDR2 as LQKENI. The CDR3 nucleotides read TGTGCCAGCTCAACGGTGATCGGGGGGTCCGGGGACGAGCAGTACTTC. It yields the protein CASSTVIGGSGDEQYF.

The chain joins TRBV10-3 to TRBJ1-4, with TRBD1 identical over 9 bases. V lost 4 bases to trimming and J lost 4 bases; unmatched junction nucleotides: 10. This CDR3 is built from 17 residues. Germline V gene sequence: CDR1 ENHRY, CDR2 SYGVKD. DNA of the CDR3: TGTGCCATCAGTGCTGCACAGGGGGCGCGGAGTAATGAAAAACTGTTTTTT. This gives the protein CAISAAQGARSNEKLFF.

V is TRBV5-5 and J is TRBJ1-4; the D gene is possibly TRBD1 (5 bases). The CDR3 consists of 14 residues. Trimming took 3 bases from V and 8 from J, leaving 14 bases between them. In germline, CDR1 is SGHKS, CDR2 YYEKEE (reference sequence). CDR3 sequence: CASSSPTVPEKLFF. The CDR3, as DNA: TGTGCCAGCAGCTCGCCGACAGTTCCGGAAAAACTGTTTTTT.

This chain joins TRBV3-1 (or the pseudogene TRBV3-2) and TRBJ1-2, with 7 bases lining up with TRBD1. The CDR3 contains 14 residues. Germline V lookup: CDR1 LGHDT, CDR2 YNNKEL (reference sequence). After removal of 5 bases from V and 6 bases from J, the junction contained 9 bases not matched to a gene. The CDR3 nucleotides read TGTGCCAGCAGCTATGGGACAGAGTCTAATGGCTACACCTTC. This encodes CASSYGTESNGYTF.

The chain uses TRBV5-1 and TRBJ1-1, with 7 bases aligning to TRBD1. The germline CDR1 and CDR2 sequences are SGHRS and YFSETQ. The V segment lost 0 bases and the J segment 6 bases; nucleotides outside the gene matches: 5. This CDR3 is 14 amino acids long. The CDR3 is CASSLGQGDSEAFF. CDR3 DNA sequence: TGCGCCAGCAGCTTGGGGCAGGGGGACTCTGAAGCTTTCTTT.

By share, this clone counts as medium-sized. The chain combines TRBV10-3 with TRBJ2-7, with a possible D match to TRBD1 (5 bases). Trimming shortened V by 2 bases and J by 4 bases, and 12 bases separated the two germline ends. Germline lookup yields CDR1 ENHRY and CDR2 SYGVKD. This CDR3 region has 14 residues. The CDR3 reads CAISEIGEAYEQYF. DNA for the CDR3: TGTGCCATCAGTGAGATAGGGGAAGCATACGAGCAGTACTTC.

The V call is TRBV25-1, the J call TRBJ1-3; 7 positions match TRBD1. This CDR3 has 13 residues. Germline loops: CDR1 MGHDK, CDR2 SYGVNS. V shed 5 bases and J 4 bases; nucleotides not matched to a gene: 2. CDR3 DNA sequence: TGTGCCAGCAGTTCGACAGGGGGAAACACCATATATTTT. Translating gives CASSSTGGNTIYF.

The gene calls are TRBV5-5 and TRBJ1-1; possibly TRBD1 for D (5 bases). CDR1 and CDR2 from the germline V gene are SGHKS and YYEKEE (reference sequence). The V gene lost 2 bases and the J gene lost 1 base, with 12 bases spanning the gap. This CDR3 region has 15 residues. For the CDR3, the DNA is TGTGCCAGCAGCTTTCTTGGGGACTCGAACACTGAAGCTTTCTTT. Its translation: CASSFLGDSNTEAFF.

The chain has TRBV5-1 and TRBJ2-2; D is perhaps TRBD2 (6 bases). Germline V gene lookup returns CDR1 SGHRS and CDR2 YFSETQ. Trimming pared 3 bases from V and 3 bases from J, leaving 9 bases between. The CDR3 length is 14 residues. The CDR3 bases are TGCGCCAGCAGCTCCGGGAGTGACACCGGGGAGCTGTTTTTT. Its translation is CASSSGSDTGELFF.

The CDR3 region has the DNA TGTGCCAGCAGCTCCACAGGGGTCTATGGCTACACCTTC. It is translated as CASSSTGVYGYTF. The chain combines TRBV11-2 with TRBJ1-2; TRBD1 aligns across 7 bases. Germline CDR1 SGHAT, CDR2 FQNNGV. V trimming: 4 bases; J trimming: 4 bases; junction bases outside the gene matches: 3. CDR3 length: 13 amino acids.

J is TRBJ1-2 and V is TRBV3-1 (or the pseudogene TRBV3-2), with D uncertain. This CDR3 has 13 amino acids. V gave up 7 bases and J gave up 3 bases, with 12 bases separating them. Germline CDR1 reads LGHDT; CDR2 reads YNNKEL (reference sequence). The CDR3 coding sequence is TGTGCCAGCAACTGTGCAGAGGACTATGGCTACACCTTC. Translation: CASNCAEDYGYTF.

The chain links TRBV4-2 to TRBJ1-1; D unresolved. The CDR3 has 14 amino acids. V gave up 1 base and J gave up 1 base, with 7 bases separating them. The germline V gene has CDR1 LGHNA and CDR2 YNFKEQ. CDR3 loop: CASSQAHANTEAFF. The CDR3 nucleotides are TGTGCCAGCAGCCAAGCACATGCGAACACTGAAGCTTTCTTT.

This clone was seen once. The chain carries TRBV28 and TRBJ2-2, with 8 bases matching TRBD2. V trimming: 6 bases; J trimming: 6 bases; junction bases outside the gene matches: 6. The CDR3 runs to 14 residues. In germline, CDR1 is MDHEN, CDR2 SYDVKM. The CDR3 nucleotides read TGTGCCAGCAGGGGGACTAGGATAGCCGGGGAGCTGTTTTTT. Amino acids: CASRGTRIAGELFF.

This clone was seen only a few times. The rearrangement links TRBV19 to TRBJ1-4; tentatively, D is TRBD1 (5 bases). V shed 1 base and J shed 4 bases, with 7 bases lying between them. Germline values: CDR1 LNHDA, CDR2 SQIVND (reference sequence). The CDR3 sequence is 14 residues long. The CDR3 nucleotides read TGTGCCAGTAGTATAGGGGGCCTTAATGAAAAACTGTTTTTT. Protein sequence: CASSIGGLNEKLFF. Combining the CDR3 with reference TRBV19 and TRBJ1-4 gives the whole variable domain DGGITQSPKYLFRKEGQNVTLSCEQNLNHDAMYWYRQDPGQGLRLIYYSQIVNDFQKGDIAEGYSVSREKKESFPLTVTSAQKNPTAFYLCASSIGGLNEKLFFGSGTQLSVL.

The genes are TRBV28 and TRBJ1-2, with TRBD1 identical over 8 bases. The CDR3 is 14 residues long. CDR1 and CDR2 from the germline V gene are MDHEN and SYDVKM. J gave up 4 bases and V 10 bases, and 11 bases lay outside the gene matches. CDR3 nucleotide sequence: TGTGCCACCACGGAGCAGGGGGCGACCTATGGCTACACCTTC. The encoded protein is CATTEQGATYGYTF.

In its sample, this clone was seen once. The chain carries TRBV9 and TRBJ2-7; D uncertain. Trimming removed 0 bases from V and 2 bases from J, with 9 bases in between. Looked up from germline, CDR1 is SGDLS and CDR2 is YYNGEE. The CDR3 consists of 14 residues. The CDR3: CASSVVWAAYEQYF. The CDR3 DNA follows: TGTGCCAGCAGCGTAGTTTGGGCCGCCTACGAGCAGTACTTC.

V usage is TRBV3-1 (or the pseudogene TRBV3-2) and J usage is TRBJ1-2; D not certain. The germline CDR1 and CDR2 sequences are LGHDT and YNNKEL (reference sequence). This CDR3 spans 14 amino acids. V was cut by 0 bases and J by 8 bases, with 13 bases left in between. CDR3 nucleotides: TGTGCCAGCAGCCAAGATTCGGCGGGCTCAGGCTACACCTTC. This gives the protein CASSQDSAGSGYTF.

V is TRBV14 and J is TRBJ1-6; 7 bases fit TRBD1. The V segment lost 4 bases and the J segment 5 bases; nucleotides outside the gene matches: 8. Germline CDR1 reads SGHDN; CDR2 reads FVKESK. This CDR3 contains 16 residues. CDR3: CASSPLGGTDNSPLHF. In DNA, the CDR3 is TGTGCCAGCAGCCCGCTAGGCGGGACAGATAATTCACCCCTCCACTTT.

This chain joins TRBV5-1 and TRBJ1-4; 9 bases agree with TRBD1. CDR3 length: 19 amino acids. Losses at the gene ends were 4 bases for V and 4 bases for J; bases not matched to a gene: 17. Germline V gene lookup returns CDR1 SGHRS and CDR2 YFSETQ. CDR3 bases: TGCGCCAGCAGCCTGGCGGCGTCTTACAGGGGGCGTAGTAATGAAAAACTGTTTTTT. It translates to CASSLAASYRGRSNEKLFF.

There are a few counts of this clone. This chain connects TRBV25-1 to TRBJ1-4; D might be TRBD1 (6 bases). The length of the CDR3 is 15 residues. V was trimmed by 6 bases and J by 4 bases, leaving 15 bases between them. Germline lookup yields CDR1 MGHDK and CDR2 SYGVNS. Here the CDR3 DNA reads TGTGCCAGCAGGGCTCCAGGGGTGCTTAATGAAAAACTGTTTTTT. It translates to CASRAPGVLNEKLFF.

V is TRBV29-1 and J is TRBJ2-1, with TRBD1 matching over 7 bases. With 6 bases clipped from V and 10 bases from J, the junction kept 3 bases outside the gene matches. Germline V gene lookup returns CDR1 SQVTM and CDR2 ANQGSEA. The CDR3 has 10 amino acids. CDR3 DNA: TGCAGCGTCTCGGACAGGGAGCAGTTCTTC. Protein sequence: CSVSDREQFF.

The chain uses TRBV11-2 and TRBJ2-3, with TRBD1 matching 9 bases. From germline, CDR1 is SGHAT and CDR2 FQNNGV. The CDR3 loop spans 19 amino acids. J gave up 4 bases and V 1 base, and 15 bases lay outside the gene matches. The CDR3 DNA is TGTGCCAGCAGCTTAGTGGGGGGAACAGGGGGCCGTATCCCAGATACGCAGTATTTT. Amino acids: CASSLVGGTGGRIPDTQYF.